This entry concerns a single TCR beta chain. In the authors' workflow: Estimated nucleated cell counts came from reference gene primer amplification. Method: immunoSEQ multiplex PCR; TCRdb's copy keeps in-frame clones and lacks some. D and trimming were read from the DNA, whereas the V and J calls and clone size are those reported in that table. In the table there are more than 40,000 clones, approximately 88% of which are singletons. The sample originates from a study of blood T cell repertoires in COVID-19. The overall study: Sites across the United States, Italy and Spain contributed samples from acute and convalescent COVID-19. The cDNA or gDNA used as material had been derived from T cells, B-cell-depleted T cells, or PBMCs.

Trimming cost V 5 bases and J 4 bases; bases outside gene matches: 13. The CDR3 is 17 residues long. Looked up from germline, CDR1 is LNHNV and CDR2 is YYDKDF (reference sequence). Material for sequencing was peripheral blood. This receptor was identified in a man aged 50 or older with acute or convalescent COVID-19. The chain recombines TRBV15 with TRBJ2-2; 7 positions agree with TRBD2. Written as DNA, the CDR3 is TGTGCCACCAGCTCCCGGGGAGGGCGGGATAGCACCGGGGAGCTGTTTTTT. Protein: CATSSRGGRDSTGELFF.